Below, 10 T cell receptor beta chains from the same sample are listed, as sequenced in a study of T cell repertoires in cytomegalovirus infection. TCRdb reprocessed the reads via MiXCR and lists one record per CDR3 protein. The data show 250,000 to 300,000 distinct CDR3 sequences, more than 20% seen once. Sequencing was done on a sample of PBMCs. The receptors come from a human donor in good health (CMV status not recorded). Some clones in this sample may be carry-over from other donors' samples.

This clonotype was seen repeatedly, ten times or more. This sequence joins TRBV7-2 and TRBJ2-7, with a tentative D call TRBD1 (6 bases). The CDR3 contains 15 residues. Germline CDR1 reads SGHTA; CDR2 reads FQGNSA. V was pared by 5 bases and J by 5 bases, with 19 bases between. CDR3 amino acids: CASSPPGWQGNEQYF. In DNA, the CDR3 is TGTGCCAGCAGCCCCCCTGGGTGGCAGGGGAACGAGCAGTACTTC.

This clonotype appeared many times. Written as DNA, the CDR3 is TGCAGTGCTAGCGGGAGGTCGGCAGATACGCAGTATTTT. This encodes CSASGRSADTQYF. V usage is TRBV20-1 and J usage is TRBJ2-3; 7 bases line up with TRBD2. From germline, CDR1 is DFQATT and CDR2 SNEGSKA (reference sequence). J gave up 4 bases and V 3 bases, and 4 bases lay outside the gene matches. There are 13 residues in the CDR3.

This clonotype has just one count. The chain combines TRBV19 with TRBJ2-3; TRBD1 might be the D (6 bases). V was pared by 3 bases and J by 4 bases, with 20 bases between. This CDR3 region has 17 residues. Germline V gene data show CDR1 as LNHDA and CDR2 as SQIVND (reference sequence). The CDR3 DNA sequence: TGTGCCAGTAGTATTGGAGCGGCCCCGAGGACAGCAGATACGCAGTATTTT. As protein: CASSIGAAPRTADTQYF.

The chain is built from TRBV7-4 and TRBJ1-3; no clear D gene. CDR1 and CDR2 (germline): SGHVT, SQSDAQ. CDR3 size: 15 residues. Deletions cut 2 bases from V and 0 bases from J, with 8 bases between. CDR3 nucleotide sequence: TGTGCCAGCAGCTTACGGGAACACTCTGGAAACACCATATATTTT. Its translation: CASSLREHSGNTIYF. Full variable domain (remainder filled in from reference TRBV7-4 and TRBJ1-3): GAGVSQSPRYKVAKRGRDVALRCDSISGHVTLYWYRQTLGQGSEVLTYSQSDAQRDKSGRPSGRFSAERPERSVSTLKIQRTEQGDSAVYLCASSLREHSGNTIYFGEGSWLTVV.

This clonotype was seen repeatedly, ten times or more. The J gene is TRBJ2-3, the V gene TRBV7-3; no clear D. Germline values: CDR1 SGHTA, CDR2 FQGTGA. The germline V and J ends were trimmed by 0 bases and 1 base, with 8 bases remaining between them. The CDR3 contains 15 residues. The CDR3 nucleotides read TGTGCCAGCAGCTTAACAGCCCGTCGCACAGATACGCAGTATTTT. Its protein product is CASSLTARRTDTQYF.

This clonotype was seen a few times. This sequence joins TRBV7-2 and TRBJ2-7; TRBD2 aligns across 7 bases. Trimming removed 1 base from V and 7 bases from J; junction bases left unmatched: 16. Germline values: CDR1 SGHTA, CDR2 FQGNSA. The CDR3 is 17 amino acids. The CDR3 spells CASSLVSGGWGGGEQYF. Written as DNA, the CDR3 is TGTGCCAGCAGCTTAGTATCAGGCGGGTGGGGGGGGGGTGAGCAGTACTTC.

The chain joins TRBV19 to TRBJ1-4; D unresolved. The ends were cut back, 5 bases at V and 0 bases at J, with 19 bases in the middle. The CDR3 contains 18 residues. CDR1 is LNHDA and CDR2 is SQIVND in the germline V gene (reference sequence). This chain's CDR3 is CASSPRKASTSTNEKLFF. In DNA form, the CDR3 reads TGTGCCAGTAGTCCAAGGAAAGCCTCAACTTCAACTAATGAAAAACTGTTTTTT. Based on the CDR3 plus reference TRBV19 and TRBJ1-4, the full variable domain is DGGITQSPKYLFRKEGQNVTLSCEQNLNHDAMYWYRQDPGQGLRLIYYSQIVNDFQKGDIAEGYSVSREKKESFPLTVTSAQKNPTAFYLCASSPRKASTSTNEKLFFGSGTQLSVL.

The DNA of the CDR3 is TGCAGCGTGTTACCGGGACAGGGGGGCACTGAAGCTTTCTTT. Protein: CSVLPGQGGTEAFF. This chain links TRBV29-1 with TRBJ1-1; 11 nucleotides align to TRBD1. V trimming: 6 bases; J trimming: 4 bases; junction bases outside the gene matches: 7. Germline values: CDR1 SQVTM, CDR2 ANQGSEA. The CDR3 loop spans 14 amino acids.

This clonotype was observed many times. DNA of the CDR3: TGTGCCAGCAGTTACTCGACGACTAGCGGATACACCGGGGAGCTGTTTTTT. Residues: CASSYSTTSGYTGELFF. This chain connects TRBV6-2 or TRBV6-3 to TRBJ2-2, with 9 bases aligning to TRBD2. This CDR3 is built from 17 residues. Unmatched junction bases numbered 5, after V lost 0 bases and J lost 3 bases. Per germline, CDR1 MNHEY and CDR2 SVGEGT.

This clonotype was recorded a few times. The chain carries TRBV7-6 and TRBJ2-1, with 7 bases matching TRBD1. The germline V gene has CDR1 SGHVS and CDR2 FNYEAQ. The V gene end was trimmed by 5 bases and the J gene end by 9 bases; junction bases not matched to a gene: 13. The CDR3 has 15 residues. CDR3 DNA sequence: TGTGCCAGCAGCCCAACCGGGACAGTGCTGGGTGAGCAGTTCTTC. Amino acid sequence: CASSPTGTVLGEQFF.